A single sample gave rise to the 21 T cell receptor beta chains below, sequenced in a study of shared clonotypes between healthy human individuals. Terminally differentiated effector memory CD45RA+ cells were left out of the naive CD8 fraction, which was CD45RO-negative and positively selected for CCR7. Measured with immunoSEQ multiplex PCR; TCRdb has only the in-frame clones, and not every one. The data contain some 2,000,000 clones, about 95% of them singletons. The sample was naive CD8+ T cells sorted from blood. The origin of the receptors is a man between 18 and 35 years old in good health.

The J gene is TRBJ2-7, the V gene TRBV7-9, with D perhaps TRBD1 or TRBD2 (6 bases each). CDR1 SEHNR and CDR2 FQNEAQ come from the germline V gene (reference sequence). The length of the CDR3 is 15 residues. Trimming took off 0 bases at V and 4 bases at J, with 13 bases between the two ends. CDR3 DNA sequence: TGTGCCAGCAGCTTAGCCCAGGGGAGGAATTACGAGCAGTACTTC. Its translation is CASSLAQGRNYEQYF.

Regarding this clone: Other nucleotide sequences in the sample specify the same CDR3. The DNA of the CDR3 is TGTGCCAGCTCACCGGTAGCGGGGGGAAGTAACCAGCCCCAGCATTTT. It encodes CASSPVAGGSNQPQHF. The genes are TRBV18 and TRBJ1-5; possibly TRBD1 for D (5 bases). Germline assignment: CDR1 KGHSH and CDR2 LQKENI. V was clipped by 3 bases and J by 7 bases, with 19 bases between them. This CDR3 has 16 residues.

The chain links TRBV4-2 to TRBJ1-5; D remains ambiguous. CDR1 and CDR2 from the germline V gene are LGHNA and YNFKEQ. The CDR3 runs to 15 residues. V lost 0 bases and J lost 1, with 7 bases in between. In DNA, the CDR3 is TGTGCCAGCAGCCAAGAGGACGGAAGCAATCAGCCCCAGCATTTT. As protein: CASSQEDGSNQPQHF.

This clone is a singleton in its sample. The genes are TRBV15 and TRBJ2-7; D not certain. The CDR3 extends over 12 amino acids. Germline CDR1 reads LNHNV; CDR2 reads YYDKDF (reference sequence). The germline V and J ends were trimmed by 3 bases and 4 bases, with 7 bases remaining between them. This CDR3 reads CATSSDMYEQYF. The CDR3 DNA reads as TGTGCCACCAGCAGTGACATGTACGAGCAGTACTTC.

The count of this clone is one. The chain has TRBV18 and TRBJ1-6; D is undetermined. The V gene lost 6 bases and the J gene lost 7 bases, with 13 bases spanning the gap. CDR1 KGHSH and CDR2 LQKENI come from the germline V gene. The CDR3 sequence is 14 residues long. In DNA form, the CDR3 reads TGTGCCAGCTCGCCTGATCGGTGGAATTCACCCCTCCACTTT. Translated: CASSPDRWNSPLHF. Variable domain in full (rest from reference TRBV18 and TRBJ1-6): NAGVMQNPRHLVRRRGQEARLRCSPMKGHSHVYWYRQLPEEGLKFMVYLQKENIIDESGMPKERFSAEFPKEGPSILRIQQVVRGDSAAYFCASSPDRWNSPLHFGNGTRLTVT.

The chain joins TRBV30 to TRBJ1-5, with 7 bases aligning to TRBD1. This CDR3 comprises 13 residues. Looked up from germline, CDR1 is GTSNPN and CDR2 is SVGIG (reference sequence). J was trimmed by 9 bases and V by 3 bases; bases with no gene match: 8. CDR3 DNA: TGTGCCTGGAGCCCCCCAGGGGGATGGCCCCAGCATTTT. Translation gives CAWSPPGGWPQHF.

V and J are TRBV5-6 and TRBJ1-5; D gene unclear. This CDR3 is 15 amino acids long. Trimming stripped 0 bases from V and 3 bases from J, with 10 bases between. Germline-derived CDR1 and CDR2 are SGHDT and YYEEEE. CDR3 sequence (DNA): TGTGCCAGCAGCTTGGGGCGGTTCTACAATCAGCCCCAGCATTTT. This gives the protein CASSLGRFYNQPQHF.

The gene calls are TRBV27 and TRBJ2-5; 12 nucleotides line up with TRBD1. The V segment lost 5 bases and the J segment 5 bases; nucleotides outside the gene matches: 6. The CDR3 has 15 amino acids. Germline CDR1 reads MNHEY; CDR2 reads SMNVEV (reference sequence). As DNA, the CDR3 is TGTGCCAGCAGTACGGGACAGGGGGCGCGGGAGACCCAGTACTTC. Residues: CASSTGQGARETQYF.

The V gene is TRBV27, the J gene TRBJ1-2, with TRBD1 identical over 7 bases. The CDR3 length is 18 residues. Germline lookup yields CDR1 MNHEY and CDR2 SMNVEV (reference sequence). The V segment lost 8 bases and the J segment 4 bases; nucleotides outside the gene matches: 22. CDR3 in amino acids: CASANVGGRDPGGYGYTF. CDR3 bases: TGTGCCAGCGCTAATGTGGGAGGACGGGATCCAGGGGGCTATGGCTACACCTTC.

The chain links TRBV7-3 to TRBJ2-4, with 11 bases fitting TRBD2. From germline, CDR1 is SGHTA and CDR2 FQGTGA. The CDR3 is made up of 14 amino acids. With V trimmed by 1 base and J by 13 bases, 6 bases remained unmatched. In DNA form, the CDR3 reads TGTGCCAGCAGCTTAAGTACTAGCGGGGGCCAGCAGTACTTC. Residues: CASSLSTSGGQQYF.

The DNA for the CDR3 is TGTGCCTGGAGTGTAACGGGGGCCGGGGAGCTGTTTTTT. This gives the protein CAWSVTGAGELFF. The gene calls are TRBV30 and TRBJ2-2, with a weak D call TRBD2 (6 bases). With 0 bases removed from V and 6 bases from J, the gap between germline ends came to 8 bases. Germline-derived CDR1 and CDR2 are GTSNPN and SVGIG (reference sequence). This CDR3 contains 13 residues.

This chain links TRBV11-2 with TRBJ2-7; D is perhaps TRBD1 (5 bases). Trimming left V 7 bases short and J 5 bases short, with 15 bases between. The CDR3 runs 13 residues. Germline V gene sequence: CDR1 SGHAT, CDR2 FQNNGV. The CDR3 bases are TGTGCCAGCACCCAATTCATAGGGGACGAGCAGTACTTC. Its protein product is CASTQFIGDEQYF.

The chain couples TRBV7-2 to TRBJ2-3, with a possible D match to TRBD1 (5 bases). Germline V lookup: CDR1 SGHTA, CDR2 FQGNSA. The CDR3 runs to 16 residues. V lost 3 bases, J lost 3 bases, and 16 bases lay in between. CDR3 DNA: TGTGCCAGCAGCTTGATAGGTGTCAGGGTGACAGATACGCAGTATTTT. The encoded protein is CASSLIGVRVTDTQYF.

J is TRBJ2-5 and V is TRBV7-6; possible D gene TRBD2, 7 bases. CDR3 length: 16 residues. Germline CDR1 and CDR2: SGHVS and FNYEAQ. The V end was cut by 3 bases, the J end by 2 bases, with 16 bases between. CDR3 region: CASSFLLAGAQETQYF. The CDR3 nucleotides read TGTGCCAGCAGCTTTCTCCTTGCGGGGGCACAAGAGACCCAGTACTTC.

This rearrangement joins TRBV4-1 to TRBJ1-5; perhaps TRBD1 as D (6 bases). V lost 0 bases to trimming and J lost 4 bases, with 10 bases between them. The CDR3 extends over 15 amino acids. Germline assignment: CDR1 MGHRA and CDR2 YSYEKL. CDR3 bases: TGCGCCAGCAGCCAAGATGCACAGGGTAATCAGCCCCAGCATTTT. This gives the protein CASSQDAQGNQPQHF.

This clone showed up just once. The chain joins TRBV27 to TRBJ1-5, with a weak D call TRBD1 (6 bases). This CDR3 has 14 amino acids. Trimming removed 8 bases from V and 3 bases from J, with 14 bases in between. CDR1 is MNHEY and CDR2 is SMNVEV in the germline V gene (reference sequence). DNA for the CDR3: TGTGCCAGCTCCCACGGACAGTCCAATCAGCCCCAGCATTTT. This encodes CASSHGQSNQPQHF.

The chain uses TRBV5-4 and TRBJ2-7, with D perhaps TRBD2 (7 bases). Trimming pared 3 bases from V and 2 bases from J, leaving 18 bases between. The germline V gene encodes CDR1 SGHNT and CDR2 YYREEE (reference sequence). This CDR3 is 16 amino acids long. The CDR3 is CASSWGGAGAPYEQYF. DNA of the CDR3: TGTGCCAGCAGCTGGGGCGGGGCGGGGGCCCCCTACGAGCAGTACTTC.

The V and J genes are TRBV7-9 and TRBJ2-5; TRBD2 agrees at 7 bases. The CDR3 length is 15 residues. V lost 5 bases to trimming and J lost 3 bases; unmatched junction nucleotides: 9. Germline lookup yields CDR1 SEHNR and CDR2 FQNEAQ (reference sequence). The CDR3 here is CASSPPGGIEETQYF. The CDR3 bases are TGTGCCAGCAGCCCCCCCGGGGGGATTGAAGAGACCCAGTACTTC.

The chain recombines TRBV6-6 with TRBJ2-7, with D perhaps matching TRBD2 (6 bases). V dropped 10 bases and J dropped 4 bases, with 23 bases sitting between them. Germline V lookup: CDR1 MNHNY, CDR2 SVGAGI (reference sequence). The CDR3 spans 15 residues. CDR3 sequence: CATLVPNGRGYEQYF. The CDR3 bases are TGTGCCACCCTCGTCCCAAACGGGAGAGGGTACGAGCAGTACTTC.

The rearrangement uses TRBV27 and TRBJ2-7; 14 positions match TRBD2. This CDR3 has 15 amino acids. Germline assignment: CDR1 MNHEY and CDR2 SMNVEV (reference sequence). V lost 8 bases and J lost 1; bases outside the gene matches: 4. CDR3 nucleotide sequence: TGTGCCAGCGGCGGACTAGCGGGAGGTTCCTACGAGCAGTACTTC. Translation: CASGGLAGGSYEQYF.

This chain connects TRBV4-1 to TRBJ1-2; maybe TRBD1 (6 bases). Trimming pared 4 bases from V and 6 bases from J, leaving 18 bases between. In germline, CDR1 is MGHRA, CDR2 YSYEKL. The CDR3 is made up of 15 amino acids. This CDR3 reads CASSPPLGGKNGYTF. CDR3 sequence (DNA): TGCGCCAGCAGCCCGCCCTTAGGGGGGAAGAATGGCTACACCTTC.